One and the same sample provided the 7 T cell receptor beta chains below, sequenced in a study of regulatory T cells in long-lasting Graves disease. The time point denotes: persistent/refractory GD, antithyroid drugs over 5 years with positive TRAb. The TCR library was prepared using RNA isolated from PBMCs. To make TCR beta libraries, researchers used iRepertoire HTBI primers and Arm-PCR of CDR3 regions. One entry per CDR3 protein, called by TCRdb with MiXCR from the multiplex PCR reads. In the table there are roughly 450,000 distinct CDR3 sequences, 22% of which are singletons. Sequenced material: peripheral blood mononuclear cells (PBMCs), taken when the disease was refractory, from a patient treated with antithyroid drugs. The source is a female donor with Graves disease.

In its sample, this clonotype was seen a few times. The CDR3: CASSLEGLYSYEQYF. The CDR3 DNA is TGTGCCAGCAGCTTAGAGGGACTGTACTCCTACGAGCAGTACTTC. This chain uses TRBV7-2 with TRBJ2-7; D perhaps matches TRBD2 (6 bases). Germline CDR1 reads SGHTA; CDR2 reads FQGNSA. The CDR3 runs to 15 residues. The germline V and J ends were trimmed by 1 base and 0 bases, with 10 bases remaining between them.

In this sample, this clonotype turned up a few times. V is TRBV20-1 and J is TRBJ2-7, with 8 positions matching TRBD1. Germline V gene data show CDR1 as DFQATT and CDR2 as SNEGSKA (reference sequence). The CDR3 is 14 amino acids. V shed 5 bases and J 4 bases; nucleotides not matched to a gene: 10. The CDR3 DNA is TGCAGTGCTCGCCCGGGACAGGTGCCTTACGAGCAGTACTTC. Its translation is CSARPGQVPYEQYF.

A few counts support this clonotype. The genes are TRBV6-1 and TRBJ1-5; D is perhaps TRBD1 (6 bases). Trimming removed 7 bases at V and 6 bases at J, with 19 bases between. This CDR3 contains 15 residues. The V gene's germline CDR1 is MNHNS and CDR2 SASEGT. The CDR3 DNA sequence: TGTGCCAGCACAAAAGTGGCACAGGGCGGTCAGCCCCAGCATTTT. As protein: CASTKVAQGGQPQHF.

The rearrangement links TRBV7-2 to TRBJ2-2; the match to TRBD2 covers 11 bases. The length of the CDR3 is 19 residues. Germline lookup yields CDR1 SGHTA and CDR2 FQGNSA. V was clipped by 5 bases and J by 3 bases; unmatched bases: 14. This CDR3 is CASSHTAVGLAEYTGELFF. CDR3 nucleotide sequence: TGTGCCAGCAGCCATACGGCCGTGGGACTAGCGGAGTACACCGGGGAGCTGTTTTTT.

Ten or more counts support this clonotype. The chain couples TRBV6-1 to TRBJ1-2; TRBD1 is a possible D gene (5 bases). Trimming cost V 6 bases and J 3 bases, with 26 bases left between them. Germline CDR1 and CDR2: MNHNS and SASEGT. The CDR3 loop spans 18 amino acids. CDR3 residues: CASRSPWGGGGMDYGYTF. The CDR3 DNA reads TGTGCCAGCAGATCTCCCTGGGGTGGCGGGGGTATGGACTATGGCTACACCTTC.

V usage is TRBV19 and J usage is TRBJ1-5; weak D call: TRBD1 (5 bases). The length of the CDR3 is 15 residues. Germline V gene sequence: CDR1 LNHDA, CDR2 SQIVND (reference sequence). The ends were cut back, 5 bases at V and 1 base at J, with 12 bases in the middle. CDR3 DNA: TGTGCCAGTAGTGCGGCGTGGGGGAGCAATCAGCCCCAGCATTTT. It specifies CASSAAWGSNQPQHF.

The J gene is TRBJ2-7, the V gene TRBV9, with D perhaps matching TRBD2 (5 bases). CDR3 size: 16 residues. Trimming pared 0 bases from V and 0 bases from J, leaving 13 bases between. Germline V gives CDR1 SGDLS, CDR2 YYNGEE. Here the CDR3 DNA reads TGTGCCAGCAGCGTAGGTGGCCGGGAAAGCTCCTACGAGCAGTACTTC. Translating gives CASSVGGRESSYEQYF.